Here is one T cell receptor (beta chain) with its context. The antigen remains unidentified. The data were obtained in a study of identifying expanded T cells in peripheral blood. Study findings and constraints: Technical replicates showed about 1.1 changed clones; about 2 weeks around 15; four weeks 19. Variance in clone template counts between two-week samples significantly increased with total template count across all healthy donors.

V was trimmed by 8 bases and J by 8 bases, leaving 12 bases between them. The CDR3 spans 10 residues. Germline lookup yields CDR1 DFQATT and CDR2 SNEGSKA (reference sequence). Collection occurred without any documented infections or immune events in donors. The method was immunoSEQ multiplex PCR; TCRdb's version includes in-frame clones alone and lacks a portion of them. The sample consists of 75,000 to 95,000 clones, approximately 90% of them appearing once. The rearrangement links TRBV20-1 to TRBJ1-2; D possibly corresponds to TRBD1 (5 bases). Sequenced input: blood. The sequence came from a person between 18 and 75 years old in good health. This chain's CDR3 is CSNKGVGYTF. Written as DNA, the CDR3 is TGCAGTAACAAAGGGGTGGGCTACACCTTC.